Below, 14 T cell receptor beta chains from the same sample are listed, as sequenced in a study of T cell clones after liver transplantation. Clones were sequenced by immunoSEQ multiplex PCR, and TCRdb holds only the in-frame ones, with some missing. This sample has 20,000 to 25,000 clones, with over 55% found just once. Sample: CD4+ T cells from blood, taken before liver transplant. These receptors all stem from a human donor who received a liver transplant.

This rearrangement joins TRBV19 to TRBJ2-1, with D uncertain. The CDR3 totals 11 residues. V lost 3 bases and J lost 5, with 2 bases in between. Germline V CDR1 and CDR2: LNHDA, SQIVND (reference sequence). CDR3 nucleotides: TGTGCCAGTAGTATCAACAATGAGCAGTTCTTC. It translates to CASSINNEQFF.

The chain uses TRBV5-5 and TRBJ1-1; 10 bases fit TRBD1. Trimming removed 4 bases from V and 4 bases from J; junction bases left unmatched: 7. CDR3 length equals 15 residues. CDR1 SGHKS and CDR2 YYEKEE come from the germline V gene (reference sequence). Here the CDR3 DNA reads TGTGCCAGCAGCCTCCGGGACAGGGGCCCCACTGAAGCTTTCTTT. Its translation: CASSLRDRGPTEAFF.

This clone was seen a handful of times. This chain links TRBV27 with TRBJ1-1; TRBD1 might be the D (6 bases). The germline gives CDR1 MNHEY, CDR2 SMNVEV (reference sequence). This CDR3 has 15 residues. V lost 2 bases and J 6 bases, leaving 16 bases between the germline ends. The CDR3 loop reads CASSLGVGGIAEAFF. The CDR3 DNA reads TGTGCCAGCAGTTTAGGGGTAGGGGGGATCGCTGAAGCTTTCTTT.

The table lists this clone with a count of one. V usage is TRBV5-1 and J usage is TRBJ2-2; 9 nucleotides line up with TRBD1. Germline trimming cut 2 bases from V and 6 bases from J; bases unmatched to any gene: 5. CDR3 length: 15 amino acids. Per germline, CDR1 SGHRS and CDR2 YFSETQ. DNA of the CDR3: TGCGCCAGCAGCTTCTTCGGGACAGGGTCCGGGGAGCTGTTTTTT. Translating it yields CASSFFGTGSGELFF.

The V call is TRBV28, the J call TRBJ2-7; the match to TRBD2 covers 11 bases. The junction had 3 bases not matched to a gene; V was cut back by 3 bases and J by 2 bases. The V gene's germline CDR1 is MDHEN and CDR2 SYDVKM. This CDR3 is 15 amino acids long. CDR3 in DNA: TGTGCCAGCAGTTTTATTAGCGGGGGGGCCTACGAGCAGTACTTC. It specifies CASSFISGGAYEQYF.

The chain employs TRBV4-3 and TRBJ1-2, with TRBD1 as a possible D gene (5 bases). CDR1 and CDR2 (germline): LGHNA, YSLEER. V was trimmed by 1 base and J by 5 bases, leaving 17 bases between them. This CDR3 has 16 amino acids. In DNA form, the CDR3 reads TGCGCCAGCAGCCAAGCGGCGTCGGGGGAGGGTTATGGCTACACCTTC. Protein sequence: CASSQAASGEGYGYTF.

This chain connects TRBV5-6 to TRBJ2-1; D is possibly TRBD2 (5 bases). CDR3 length equals 14 residues. The V end lost 0 bases, the J end lost 8 bases, and 12 bases lay between the germline ends. Germline V CDR1 and CDR2: SGHDT, YYEEEE. The DNA for the CDR3 is TGTGCCAGCAGCTTGGGCCAACTGGGAGATGAGCAGTTCTTC. Protein sequence: CASSLGQLGDEQFF.

The genes are TRBV7-2 and TRBJ2-5; a weak D match, TRBD1 (6 bases). The CDR3 loop spans 16 amino acids. V was shortened by 3 bases and J by 1 base, with 15 bases between the two germline ends. The germline CDR1 and CDR2 sequences are SGHTA and FQGNSA. In DNA form, the CDR3 reads TGTGCCAGCAGCTTTAGCATGGGGGCGGGCCAAGAGACCCAGTACTTC. Translation gives CASSFSMGAGQETQYF.

The V gene is TRBV6-1, the J gene TRBJ1-1; 8 bases fit TRBD1. Germline V gives CDR1 MNHNS, CDR2 SASEGT. This CDR3 is 15 amino acids long. V was clipped by 3 bases and J by 11 bases; unmatched bases: 14. The CDR3 loop reads CASSDQTGTGLKAFF. CDR3 in DNA: TGTGCCAGCAGTGACCAAACCGGGACAGGTTTGAAGGCTTTCTTT.

This chain connects TRBV7-2 to TRBJ2-5; D gene unclear. V gave up 5 bases and J gave up 7 bases, with 11 bases separating them. CDR1 and CDR2 (germline): SGHTA, FQGNSA. There are 12 residues in the CDR3. The CDR3 nucleotides read TGTGCCAGCAGCCCCCCCCGGAGGACCCAGTACTTC. Residues: CASSPPRRTQYF. Complete variable domain (other parts from reference TRBV7-2 and TRBJ2-5): GAGVSQSPSNKVTEKGKDVELRCDPISGHTALYWYRQSLGQGLEFLIYFQGNSAPDKSGLPSDRFSAERTGGSVSTLTIQRTQQEDSAVYLCASSPPRRTQYFGPGTRLLVL.

This clone appeared a few times. The rearrangement uses TRBV23-1 and TRBJ2-7; D may be TRBD1 (6 bases). TRBV23-1 is filed as an ORF, its function uncertain. Trimming removed 0 bases at V and 0 bases at J, with 12 bases between. The CDR3 length is 16 residues. Here the CDR3 reads CASSQSTTGTSYEQYV. CDR3 nucleotide sequence: TGCGCCAGCAGTCAATCAACAACAGGGACCTCCTACGAGCAGTACGTC.

The genes are TRBV28 and TRBJ1-5; weak D call: TRBD1 (6 bases). V was trimmed by 2 bases and J by 5 bases, leaving 7 bases between them. Germline V gene data show CDR1 as MDHEN and CDR2 as SYDVKM. The CDR3 length is 13 residues. CDR3 DNA: TGTGCCAGCAGTTTACCAGGGGATCAGCCCCAGCATTTT. Protein product: CASSLPGDQPQHF.

This sequence joins TRBV15 and TRBJ2-7, with 8 bases aligning to TRBD2. Germline CDR1 and CDR2: LNHNV and YYDKDF (reference sequence). The CDR3 has 18 residues. V was pared by 0 bases and J by 0 bases, with 10 bases of the junction left unmatched. The CDR3 nucleotides read TGTGCCACCAGCAGAGACAAACGGGAGGGGGGGAACTCCTACGAGCAGTACTTC. It codes for CATSRDKREGGNSYEQYF.

The chain joins TRBV28 to TRBJ1-2; 9 bases are a match to TRBD1. CDR1 is MDHEN, CDR2 SYDVKM, per germline. V lost 6 bases, J lost 7 bases, and 3 bases stayed unmatched. The CDR3 has 12 amino acids. CDR3 sequence reads: CASSLQGAGYTF. CDR3 in DNA: TGTGCCAGCAGCTTACAGGGGGCTGGCTACACCTTC.